The 24 T cell receptor beta chains in this list originate from one sample, sequenced in a study of blood T cell dynamics during melanoma immunotherapy. The assay was immunoSEQ multiplex PCR, and TCRdb's table has in-frame clones only and misses some. The sample carries some 7,200 clones, 84% recorded once. The sample's time point: pre-treatment baseline. The sequencing here drew on blood, taken from a patient treated with checkpoint blockade. The receptor source for this set is a human donor with melanoma.

This clone is a singleton in its sample. The chain carries TRBV6-5 and TRBJ2-6; no firm D call. The CDR3 contains 15 residues. Between the trimmed V and J ends, which lost 6 bases and 3 bases, there was a span of 12 bases. Looked up from germline, CDR1 is MNHEY and CDR2 is SVGAGI. The CDR3 spells CASRTLKSGANVLTF. The CDR3 DNA reads TGTGCCAGCAGAACCCTCAAAAGTGGGGCCAACGTCCTGACTTTC.

The chain combines TRBV27 with TRBJ1-6; D possibly corresponds to TRBD1 (6 bases). Germline-derived CDR1 and CDR2 are MNHEY and SMNVEV (reference sequence). The CDR3 has 14 residues. V lost 4 bases and J lost 8, with 12 bases in between. In DNA, the CDR3 is TGTGCCAGCAGTTCTATAGAGGGGGATTCACCCCTCCACTTT. Translating gives CASSSIEGDSPLHF.

The V call is TRBV13, the J call TRBJ2-5; no definite D call. The J call may be incorrect, as the DNA end agrees better with TRBJ2-7. Germline-derived CDR1 and CDR2 are PRHDT and FYEKMQ (reference sequence). This CDR3 has 14 amino acids. The chain's CDR3 is CASSLAFRVAEQYF. CDR3 nucleotide sequence: TGTGCCAGCAGCTTAGCCTTCCGAGTGGCCGAGCAGTACTTC.

The V call is TRBV25-1, the J call TRBJ1-2; D is unclear. CDR3 length: 13 residues. With 3 bases removed from V and 2 bases from J, the gap between germline ends came to 7 bases. Per the germline V gene, CDR1 is MGHDK and CDR2 is SYGVNS. The CDR3 loop reads CASSDGWNYGYTF. CDR3 coding DNA: TGTGCCAGCAGTGACGGGTGGAACTATGGCTACACCTTC.

CDR3 DNA sequence: TGTGCCATCAGTGGTGTGAACACTGAAGCTTTCTTT. This codes for CAISGVNTEAFF. This sequence joins TRBV10-3 and TRBJ1-1; no clear D. V was pared by 4 bases and J by 0 bases, with 3 bases between. Germline CDR1 reads ENHRY; CDR2 reads SYGVKD. The CDR3 has 12 amino acids.

The rearrangement uses TRBV5-1 and TRBJ1-6; TRBD1 is a possible D gene (5 bases). Trimming cost V 5 bases and J 7 bases, with 10 bases left between them. The CDR3 contains 13 residues. Germline CDR1 SGHRS, CDR2 YFSETQ. DNA of the CDR3: TGCGCCAGCAGTCAAGACAGCAATTCACCCCTCCACTTT. Protein product: CASSQDSNSPLHF.

This clone was counted between two and nine times. The chain joins TRBV2 to TRBJ1-1, with a weak D call TRBD1 (5 bases). The CDR3 has 16 amino acids. Per the germline V gene, CDR1 is SNHLY and CDR2 is FYNNEI. With 7 bases removed from V and 0 bases from J, the gap between germline ends came to 18 bases. The CDR3 nucleotides are TGTGCCAGCACCCTTCCGAGCAGGGATCTGAACACTGAAGCTTTCTTT. It specifies CASTLPSRDLNTEAFF. Looking up the rest from reference TRBV2 and TRBJ1-1 gives the full variable domain: EPEVTQTPSHQVTQMGQEVILRCVPISNHLYFYWYRQILGQKVEFLVSFYNNEISEKSEIFDDQFSVERPDGSNFTLKIRSTKLEDSAMYFCASTLPSRDLNTEAFFGQGTRLTVV.

This chain links TRBV7-9 with TRBJ1-5; D unclear. The CDR3 spans 15 residues. Trimming took 3 bases from V and 2 from J, leaving 11 bases between them. Germline V lookup: CDR1 SEHNR, CDR2 FQNEAQ (reference sequence). The CDR3 coding sequence is TGTGCCAGCAGCTTCGGATCAGCGGGCAATCAGCCCCAGCATTTT. Translation gives CASSFGSAGNQPQHF.

In this sample, this clone is large. The chain carries TRBV19 and TRBJ1-1, with D perhaps matching TRBD1 (5 bases). Germline-derived CDR1 and CDR2 are LNHDA and SQIVND (reference sequence). This CDR3 has 14 residues. V was clipped by 3 bases and J by 1 base, with 9 bases between them. The CDR3 loop is CASSIAGTNTEAFF. CDR3 nucleotides: TGTGCCAGTAGTATCGCAGGGACGAACACTGAAGCTTTCTTT. Complete variable domain (other parts from reference TRBV19 and TRBJ1-1): DGGITQSPKYLFRKEGQNVTLSCEQNLNHDAMYWYRQDPGQGLRLIYYSQIVNDFQKGDIAEGYSVSREKKESFPLTVTSAQKNPTAFYLCASSIAGTNTEAFFGQGTRLTVV.

The rearrangement links TRBV4-2 to TRBJ1-2; a weak D match, TRBD1 (6 bases). Germline V gives CDR1 LGHNA, CDR2 YNFKEQ. The CDR3 covers 16 residues. V shed 0 bases and J shed 1 base, with 12 bases lying between them. CDR3 in amino acids: CASSQDGGGNNYGYTF. The CDR3 region has the DNA TGTGCCAGCAGCCAAGATGGGGGCGGGAATAACTATGGCTACACCTTC.

This chain connects TRBV5-6 to TRBJ1-1; D perhaps matches TRBD1 (5 bases). The V gene lost 2 bases and the J gene lost 5 bases, with 10 bases spanning the gap. The CDR3 spans 13 residues. Germline V gene data show CDR1 as SGHDT and CDR2 as YYEEEE. The CDR3 DNA sequence: TGTGCCAGCAGCTTACCCAGGGTGACTGAAGCTTTCTTT. Protein product: CASSLPRVTEAFF.

This clone was seen just once. This chain uses TRBV6-5 with TRBJ2-1, with D perhaps TRBD2 (6 bases). CDR3 length equals 13 residues. Trimming removed 4 bases from V and 10 bases from J, with 14 bases in between. The germline gives CDR1 MNHEY, CDR2 SVGAGI. The CDR3, as DNA: TGTGCCAGCAGTTCGCGACTAGACTCCGAGCAGTTCTTC. This gives the protein CASSSRLDSEQFF.

The CDR3 region is CSVEDSRKSGANVLTF. The CDR3 DNA is TGCAGCGTTGAGGACAGTAGGAAATCTGGGGCCAACGTCCTGACTTTC. The chain carries TRBV29-1 and TRBJ2-6; D possibly corresponds to TRBD1 (6 bases). Germline CDR1 is SQVTM and CDR2 is ANQGSEA. The CDR3 runs 16 residues. V lost 3 bases, J lost 1 base, and 13 bases lay in between.

The gene calls are TRBV5-1 and TRBJ1-1; 7 positions match TRBD1. The ends lost 5 bases at V and 1 base at J; junction bases unmatched: 11. This CDR3 contains 16 residues. Germline V CDR1 and CDR2: SGHRS, YFSETQ. CDR3 region: CASRSEPGTANTEAFF. CDR3 in DNA: TGCGCCAGCAGATCCGAACCCGGGACAGCGAACACTGAAGCTTTCTTT.

The CDR3 loop is CAISDGGRTNTGELFF. The DNA of the CDR3 is TGTGCCATCAGTGACGGCGGGAGGACAAACACCGGGGAGCTGTTTTTT. This chain links TRBV10-3 with TRBJ2-2, with 8 bases matching TRBD2. The CDR3 runs 16 residues. V trimming: 3 bases; J trimming: 2 bases; junction bases outside the gene matches: 5. Germline V gene data show CDR1 as ENHRY and CDR2 as SYGVKD.

The V and J genes are TRBV19 and TRBJ1-1; 9 bases are a match to TRBD1. CDR1 LNHDA and CDR2 SQIVND come from the germline V gene (reference sequence). The junction had 13 bases not matched to a gene; V was cut back by 4 bases and J by 4 bases. The CDR3 consists of 17 residues. CDR3 protein: CASSTNKGTGKVTEAFF. The CDR3 DNA follows: TGTGCCAGTAGTACAAATAAAGGGACAGGGAAAGTCACTGAAGCTTTCTTT.

J is TRBJ1-4 and V is TRBV11-2; TRBD1 aligns across 10 bases. The CDR3 consists of 17 residues. Germline V CDR1 and CDR2: SGHAT, FQNNGV. The J segment lost 7 bases and the V segment lost 1 base, leaving 9 bases of the junction unmatched. CDR3 in DNA: TGTGCCAGCAGCTTAGGGCGTCGGGACAGGGGATTTGAAAAACTGTTTTTT. Its translation is CASSLGRRDRGFEKLFF.

The genes are TRBV28 and TRBJ2-5, with unresolved D. V dropped 2 bases and J dropped 1 base, with 14 bases sitting between them. CDR3 length equals 16 residues. Germline V gene data show CDR1 as MDHEN and CDR2 as SYDVKM. For the CDR3, the DNA is TGTGCCAGCAGTTTAGGGCCGACGAGCTCCCAAGAGACCCAGTACTTC. Its protein product is CASSLGPTSSQETQYF.

On this clone itself: One end of the junction is discordant with germline, which a read error may explain. The sample contains more than one DNA sequence encoding this CDR3. The chain carries TRBV14 and TRBJ2-7; possibly TRBD1 for D (6 bases). Germline loops: CDR1 SGHDN, CDR2 FVKESK. There are 15 residues in the CDR3. CDR3 DNA sequence: TGCGCCAGCAGCCAAGTAACAGGGTCCCTCTACGAGCAGTACTTC. Amino acids: CASSQVTGSLYEQYF. The whole variable domain, remainder taken from reference TRBV14 and TRBJ2-7, is EAGVTQFPSHSVIEKGQTVTLRCDPISGHDNLYWYRRVMGKEIKFLLHFVKESKQDESGMPNNRFLAERTGGTYSTLKVQPAELEDSGVYFCASSQVTGSLYEQYFGPGTRLTVT.

The CDR3 DNA reads as TGTGCCAGCAGCTTGGACCAGGGCATCGAAGCTAACTATGGCTACACCTTC. It yields the protein CASSLDQGIEANYGYTF. The V call is TRBV5-5, the J call TRBJ1-2, with D possibly matching TRBD1 (5 bases). V was trimmed by 0 bases and J by 0 bases, leaving 15 bases between them. CDR1 is SGHKS, CDR2 YYEKEE, per germline (reference sequence). The CDR3 is 17 residues long.

The chain combines TRBV12-2 with TRBJ2-7; the table's D call TRBD2 went unverified against the DNA. TRBV12-2 is annotated as a pseudogene. There are 14 residues in the CDR3. CDR3 coding DNA: TGTGCAAGTCGCCTGGATCCCCGGGGATACGAGCAGTACTTC. Translated: CASRLDPRGYEQYF.

The chain links TRBV27 to TRBJ1-1; D is ambiguous. The CDR3 runs 14 residues. CDR1 and CDR2 (germline): MNHEY, SMNVEV (reference sequence). With 0 bases removed from V and 2 bases from J, the gap between germline ends came to 7 bases. The CDR3 DNA is TGTGCCAGCAGTTTATCTTGGAGAAACACTGAAGCTTTCTTT. This encodes CASSLSWRNTEAFF.

The chain is built from TRBV25-1 and TRBJ2-2, with 12 positions matching TRBD2. Trimming removed 6 bases from V and 6 bases from J; junction bases left unmatched: 11. CDR3 length equals 17 residues. CDR1 and CDR2 (germline): MGHDK, SYGVNS. CDR3 nucleotides: TGTGCCAGCAGCGAAAGGCCCCTAGCGGGAGGGCCCGGGGAGCTGTTTTTT. Its translation is CASSERPLAGGPGELFF.

This clone appeared once. V and J are TRBV5-8 and TRBJ1-2, with TRBD1 matching 7 bases. This CDR3 has 15 residues. V dropped 0 bases and J dropped 7; count of bases not matched to a gene: 9. Germline V gives CDR1 SGHTS, CDR2 YDEGEE. CDR3 DNA: TGTGCCAGCAGCTTGGGCGACAGGGCCTATTCTGGCTACACCTTC. This encodes CASSLGDRAYSGYTF.